This T cell receptor beta chain stems from a study of cytomegalovirus exposure and HLA in healthy donors. In the study overall: Counted in an early data release were approximately 85 million unique TCRs from HLA-typed donors.

PCR was performed using 60 Vbeta and 13 Jbeta primers. Some clones are missing from TCRdb's copy, which holds only in-frame ones; the method was immunoSEQ multiplex PCR. The sample includes some 200,000 clones, roughly four fifths seen only once; the top ten take 0.55% to 0.7%. This CDR3 region has 14 residues. Germline V CDR1 and CDR2: SSHAT, FNYEAQ (reference sequence). Points on this clone: Its cognate antigen is unknown. One end of the junction does not line up with germline, which may come from a read error.

Points from the study as a whole: Presence/absence analyses assumed roughly uniform sequencing depth across donors. HLA allele associations emerged for 16,951 TCR beta sequences in a later analysis, at 0.05 false discovery rate.

The V and J genes are TRBV7-7 and TRBJ2-7, with 9 bases lining up with TRBD2. The sequence derives from a woman in her 40s in good health and CMV-seronegative. The sequenced material came from PBMCs. CDR3 region: CASSLGLAGYEQYF. DNA of the CDR3: TGTGCTAGCAGCTTAGGGCTAGCGGGGTACGAGCAGTACTTC.